This TCR beta chain was sequenced during a study of T cells in localized non-small cell lung cancer. Overall study results and limits: Paired adjacent lung recovered a median roughly 56 of the top 100 tumor clones. The highest T cell clonality was in uninvolved adjacent lung, above tumor.

This clone appeared a few times. Its antigen remains unidentified. Some clones are missing from TCRdb's copy, which holds only in-frame ones; the method was immunoSEQ multiplex PCR. Counted here are approximately 54,000 clones, over 75% occurring once; the ten biggest clones make up about 20%. This TCR came from a female donor older than 55 with stage II squamous cell lung carcinoma. This sample comprised peripheral blood, obtained before any cancer treatment.

Written as DNA, the CDR3 is TGTGCCAGCAGCTTAGTTGGGACAGGGAACACTGAAGCTTTCTTT. Its protein is CASSLVGTGNTEAFF. The V and J genes are TRBV7-6 and TRBJ1-1, with 8 bases lining up with TRBD1. The junction had 2 bases not matched to a gene; V was cut back by 1 base and J by 1 base. There are 15 residues in the CDR3. From germline, CDR1 is SGHVS and CDR2 FNYEAQ.